This T cell receptor (beta chain) derives from a study of cytomegalovirus exposure and HLA in healthy donors. Study at large: Samples from HLA-typed donors yielded around 85 million unique TCRs in an early data release. Points from the study as a whole: The study put roughly 160 TCR beta chains on its list as cytomegalovirus-associated. In a later analysis, an Asian-associated ancestry cluster reportedly showed fewer N-insertions than the approximately 700-donor mean. Some highly shared sequence variants likely arose as a pipeline artifact.

PCR was performed using 60 Vbeta and 13 Jbeta primers. The data were produced by immunoSEQ multiplex PCR, yet TCRdb's version contains in-frame clones alone and is incomplete. The profile shows tens of thousands of clones, roughly 60% of them singletons. Worth noting for this clone: Its target is not known.

The CDR3 is 16 amino acids. V dropped 5 bases and J dropped 7; count of bases not matched to a gene: 14. CDR1 MDHEN and CDR2 SYDVKM come from the germline V gene. Sequenced sample: PBMCs. This rearrangement joins TRBV28 to TRBJ1-5; 7 bases are shared with TRBD1. The receptor comes from a woman in her forties or fifties in good health and CMV-seropositive. CDR3 sequence reads: CASSGDGQVGLQPQHF. For the CDR3, the DNA is TGTGCCAGCAGTGGCGACGGACAGGTAGGATTGCAGCCCCAGCATTTT.